The next 2 T cell receptor beta chains were all read from a single sample in a study of T-cell memory formation after mild COVID-19. MiXCR, run by TCRdb on the 5' RACE reads, gives a single entry per CDR3 protein. Altogether around 470,000 distinct CDR3 sequences are present, 20% being singletons, with the ten largest covering about 8.8%. Sequencing was performed on PBMCs or a T cell subset sorted from them (not recorded which). The receptor source for this set is an adult woman who had mild COVID-19 (a few samples of this study predate the infection). Cell type and time point are not known.

The rearrangement uses TRBV29-1 and TRBJ1-1; perhaps TRBD1 as D (6 bases). The germline V gene has CDR1 SQVTM and CDR2 ANQGSEA. V lost 4 bases and J 5 bases, leaving 14 bases between the germline ends. This CDR3 comprises 13 residues. The CDR3 here is CSVGGQGLTEAFF. Written as DNA, the CDR3 is TGCAGCGTTGGGGGGCAGGGGCTAACTGAAGCTTTCTTT.

The chain employs TRBV20-1 and TRBJ1-2; 7 nucleotides align to TRBD1. Germline assignment: CDR1 DFQATT and CDR2 SNEGSKA (reference sequence). V gave up 4 bases and J gave up 8 bases; unmatched junction bases: 13. This CDR3 has 14 residues. CDR3 sequence reads: CSANPDRSWGGYTF. The CDR3, as DNA: TGCAGTGCTAACCCGGACAGGTCCTGGGGGGGCTACACCTTC.